These 14 T cell receptor beta chains came from one sample sequenced in a study of T-cell memory formation after mild COVID-19. TCRdb fed the 5' RACE reads into MiXCR, producing one record per CDR3 protein. The sample has around 340,000 distinct CDR3 sequences; 12% to 15% are singletons. The sample taken for sequencing was PBMCs or a T cell subset sorted from them (not recorded which). The receptors derive from a man younger than 35 who had mild COVID-19 (a few samples of this study predate the infection). Cell type and time point are not known.

V gene TRBV4-1 combines with J gene TRBJ1-6; the match to TRBD1 covers 7 bases. The CDR3 is 14 residues long. Germline V lookup: CDR1 MGHRA, CDR2 YSYEKL. After removal of 3 bases from V and 13 bases from J, the junction contained 9 bases not matched to a gene. The CDR3 spells CASSQPVTGAPLHF. CDR3 DNA sequence: TGCGCCAGCAGCCAGCCCGTCACAGGGGCCCCCCTCCACTTT.

This clonotype was counted between two and nine times. J is TRBJ2-7 and V is TRBV7-9; TRBD1 agrees at 7 bases. Germline-derived CDR1 and CDR2 are SEHNR and FQNEAQ (reference sequence). V lost 5 bases to trimming and J lost 6 bases; unmatched junction nucleotides: 4. CDR3 length: 12 residues. CDR3 nucleotides: TGTGCCAGCAGCCCACAGGGGTCCGAGCAGTACTTC. Protein: CASSPQGSEQYF.

This clonotype was seen many times. The chain carries TRBV7-7 and TRBJ2-1, with 14 bases that match TRBD2. Germline V gene sequence: CDR1 SSHAT, CDR2 FNYEAQ (reference sequence). V shed 4 bases, J shed 6 bases, and the junction held 2 bases outside the gene matches. The CDR3 spans 15 residues. Here the CDR3 DNA reads TGTGCCAGCAGCTCCGGGACTAGCGGGGGCAATGAGCAGTTCTTC. As protein: CASSSGTSGGNEQFF.

V usage is TRBV12-3 or TRBV12-4 and J usage is TRBJ2-5; D is ambiguous. The CDR3 consists of 12 residues. V was clipped by 2 bases and J by 5 bases, with 6 bases between them. Written as DNA, the CDR3 is TGTGCCAGCAGTTTATTGGTGGAGACCCAGTACTTC. It is translated as CASSLLVETQYF.

The chain has TRBV20-1 and TRBJ2-3; TRBD2 matches at 8 bases. Germline V gene sequence: CDR1 DFQATT, CDR2 SNEGSKA (reference sequence). J was trimmed by 6 bases and V by 3 bases; bases with no gene match: 2. The CDR3 has 12 amino acids. DNA for the CDR3: TGCAGTGCTAGGCCTAGCGGGGATACGCAGTATTTT. The encoded protein is CSARPSGDTQYF.

This clonotype was seen a few times. The chain employs TRBV27 and TRBJ2-1; D call uncertain. CDR3 length: 12 amino acids. V gave up 3 bases and J gave up 9 bases, with 9 bases separating them. Germline assignment: CDR1 MNHEY and CDR2 SMNVEV (reference sequence). The CDR3 region is CASSFSWGEQFF. The DNA of the CDR3 is TGTGCCAGCAGTTTCTCTTGGGGTGAGCAGTTCTTC.

This clonotype was detected only a few times. The V gene is TRBV5-1, the J gene TRBJ1-1, with D tentatively TRBD1 (5 bases). Trimming cost V 0 bases and J 1 base, with 10 bases left between them. The germline V gene has CDR1 SGHRS and CDR2 YFSETQ. This CDR3 spans 15 amino acids. CDR3: CASSLVAGGNTEAFF. The CDR3 DNA is TGCGCCAGCAGCTTGGTGGCCGGGGGGAACACTGAAGCTTTCTTT.

This clonotype was observed a few times. This rearrangement joins TRBV7-3 to TRBJ1-1; TRBD1 matches 9 bases. CDR3 length equals 15 residues. With 5 bases clipped from V and 7 bases from J, the junction kept 11 bases outside the gene matches. CDR1 is SGHTA and CDR2 is FQGTGA in the germline V gene. CDR3 residues: CASSPTGGIQGEAFF. The CDR3 DNA reads TGTGCCAGCAGCCCTACAGGGGGCATACAGGGTGAAGCTTTCTTT.

There are many counts of this clonotype. The chain carries TRBV18 and TRBJ2-7, with D unresolved. V dropped 6 bases and J dropped 3 bases, with 12 bases sitting between them. CDR1 KGHSH and CDR2 LQKENI come from the germline V gene. The CDR3 has 13 amino acids. DNA of the CDR3: TGTGCCAGCTCCATCTCGGACCGCTACGAGCAGTACTTC. As protein: CASSISDRYEQYF.

Ten or more counts support this clonotype. The chain couples TRBV12-3 or TRBV12-4 to TRBJ2-3, with 9 bases fitting TRBD1. The CDR3 length is 11 residues. V lost 10 bases to trimming and J lost 9 bases; unmatched junction nucleotides: 5. This chain's CDR3 is CATDRGRTQYF. CDR3 in DNA: TGTGCCACGGACAGGGGACGGACGCAGTATTTT.

The chain employs TRBV7-9 and TRBJ2-1, with D perhaps given as TRBD1 or TRBD2 (5 bases each). This CDR3 spans 15 amino acids. V gave up 5 bases and J gave up 6 bases, with 17 bases separating them. Germline CDR1 is SEHNR and CDR2 is FQNEAQ (reference sequence). The CDR3 region is CASSRGAPVGNEQFF. CDR3 nucleotide sequence: TGTGCCAGCAGCCGAGGGGCTCCGGTTGGCAATGAGCAGTTCTTC.

This clonotype appeared a few times. The V gene is TRBV5-1, the J gene TRBJ2-3; TRBD2 matches 11 bases. This CDR3 contains 16 residues. The V segment lost 4 bases and the J segment 2 bases; nucleotides outside the gene matches: 6. Germline lookup yields CDR1 SGHRS and CDR2 YFSETQ. Here the CDR3 reads CASSPSGGPFTDTQYF. CDR3 sequence (DNA): TGCGCCAGCAGCCCTAGCGGGGGGCCGTTCACAGATACGCAGTATTTT. The variable domain in full, completed from reference TRBV5-1 and TRBJ2-3, reads KAGVTQTPRYLIKTRGQQVTLSCSPISGHRSVSWYQQTPGQGLQFLFEYFSETQRNKGNFPGRFSGRQFSNSRSEMNVSTLELGDSALYLCASSPSGGPFTDTQYFGPGTRLTVL.

The genes are TRBV7-2 and TRBJ2-7; 8 bases are shared with TRBD1. The CDR3 totals 13 residues. Germline CDR1 SGHTA, CDR2 FQGNSA. Unmatched junction bases numbered 6, after V lost 5 bases and J lost 6 bases. The CDR3 DNA reads TGTGCCAGCAGCGTCGACACAGGGGGCGAGCAGTACGTC. Translated: CASSVDTGGEQYV.

The rearrangement links TRBV2 to TRBJ2-3; D unresolved. V was pared by 8 bases and J by 3 bases, with 9 bases between. In germline, CDR1 is SNHLY, CDR2 FYNNEI. This CDR3 is 12 amino acids long. The CDR3 DNA reads TGTGCCAGCGGACCGAGAACAGATACGCAGTATTTT. Amino acids: CASGPRTDTQYF. The full variable domain, completed using reference TRBV2 and TRBJ2-3, is EPEVTQTPSHQVTQMGQEVILRCVPISNHLYFYWYRQILGQKVEFLVSFYNNEISEKSEIFDDQFSVERPDGSNFTLKIRSTKLEDSAMYFCASGPRTDTQYFGPGTRLTVL.